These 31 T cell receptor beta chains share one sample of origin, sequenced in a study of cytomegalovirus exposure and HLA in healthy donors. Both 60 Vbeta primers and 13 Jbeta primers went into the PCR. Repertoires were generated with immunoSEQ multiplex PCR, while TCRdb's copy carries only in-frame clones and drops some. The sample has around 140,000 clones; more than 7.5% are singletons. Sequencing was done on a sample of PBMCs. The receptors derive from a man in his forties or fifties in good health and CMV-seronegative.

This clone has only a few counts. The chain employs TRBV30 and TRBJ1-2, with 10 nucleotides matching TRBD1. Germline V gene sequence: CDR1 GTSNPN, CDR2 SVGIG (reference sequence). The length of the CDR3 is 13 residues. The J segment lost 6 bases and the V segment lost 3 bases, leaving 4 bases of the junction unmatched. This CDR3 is CAWRLGQGDGYTF. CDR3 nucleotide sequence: TGTGCCTGGAGGCTCGGACAGGGGGATGGCTACACCTTC.

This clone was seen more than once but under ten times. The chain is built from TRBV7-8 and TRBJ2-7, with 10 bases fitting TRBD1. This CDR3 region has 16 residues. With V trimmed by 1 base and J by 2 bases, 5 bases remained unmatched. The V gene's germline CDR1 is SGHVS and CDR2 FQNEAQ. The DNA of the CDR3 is TGTGCCAGCAGCTTAGGCCGGACAGGGGGAACCTACGAGCAGTACTTC. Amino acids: CASSLGRTGGTYEQYF.

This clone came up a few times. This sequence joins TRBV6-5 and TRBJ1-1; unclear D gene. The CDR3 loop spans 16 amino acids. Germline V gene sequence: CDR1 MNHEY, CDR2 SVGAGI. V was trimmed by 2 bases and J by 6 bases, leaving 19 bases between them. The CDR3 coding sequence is TGTGCCAGCAGTTACATAGACCGCGTGAGTCAGGCTGAAGCTTTCTTT. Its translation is CASSYIDRVSQAEAFF.

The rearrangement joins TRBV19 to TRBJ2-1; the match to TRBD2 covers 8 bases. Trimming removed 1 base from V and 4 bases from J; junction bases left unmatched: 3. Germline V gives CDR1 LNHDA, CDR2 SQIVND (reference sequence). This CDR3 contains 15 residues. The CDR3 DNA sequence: TGTGCCAGTAGTATAGGGACTAGCTCTTACAATGAGCAGTTCTTC. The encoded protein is CASSIGTSSYNEQFF.

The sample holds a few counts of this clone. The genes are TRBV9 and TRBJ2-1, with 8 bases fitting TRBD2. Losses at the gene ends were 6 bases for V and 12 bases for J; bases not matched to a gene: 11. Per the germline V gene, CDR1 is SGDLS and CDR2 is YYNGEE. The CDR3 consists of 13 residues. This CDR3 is CASTLGREAPQFF. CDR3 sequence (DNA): TGTGCCAGCACCCTTGGGCGGGAGGCCCCGCAGTTCTTC.

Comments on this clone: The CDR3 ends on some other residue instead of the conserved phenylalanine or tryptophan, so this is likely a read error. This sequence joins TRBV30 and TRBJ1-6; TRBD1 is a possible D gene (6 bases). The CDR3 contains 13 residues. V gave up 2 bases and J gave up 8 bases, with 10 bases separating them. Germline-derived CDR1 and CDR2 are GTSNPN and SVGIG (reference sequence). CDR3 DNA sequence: TGTGCCTGGAGTTCGTGGGGGCATTCACCCCTCCACGTT. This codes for CAWSSWGHSPLHV.

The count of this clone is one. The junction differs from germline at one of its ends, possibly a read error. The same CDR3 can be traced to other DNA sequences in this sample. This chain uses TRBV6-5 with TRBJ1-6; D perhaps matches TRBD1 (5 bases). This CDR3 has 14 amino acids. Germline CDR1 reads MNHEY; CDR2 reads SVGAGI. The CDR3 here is CASSFQGDNSPLHF. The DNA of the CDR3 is TGTGCCAGCAGTTTTCAGGGCGATAATTCACCCCTACACTTT.

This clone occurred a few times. Here the CDR3 reads CAIGGSGGGTDTQYF. The CDR3 coding sequence is TGTGCCATCGGGGGGAGCGGGGGCGGCACAGATACGCAGTATTTT. The chain joins TRBV10-3 to TRBJ2-3; 8 nucleotides line up with TRBD2. Germline assignment: CDR1 ENHRY and CDR2 SYGVKD. The V and J ends lost 8 bases and 1 base, in that order; junction bases with no gene match: 8. The CDR3 is 15 residues long.

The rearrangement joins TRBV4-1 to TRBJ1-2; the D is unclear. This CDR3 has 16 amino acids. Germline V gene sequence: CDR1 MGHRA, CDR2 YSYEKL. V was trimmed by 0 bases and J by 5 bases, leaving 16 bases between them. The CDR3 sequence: CASSQEAAGAIYGYTF. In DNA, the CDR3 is TGCGCCAGCAGCCAAGAAGCCGCCGGAGCTATTTATGGCTACACCTTC.

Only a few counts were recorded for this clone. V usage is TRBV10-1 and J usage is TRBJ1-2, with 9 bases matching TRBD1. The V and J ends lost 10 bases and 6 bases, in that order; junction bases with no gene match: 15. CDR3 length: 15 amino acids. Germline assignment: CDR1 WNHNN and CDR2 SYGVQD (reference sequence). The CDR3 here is CAITLYSGQGNGYTF. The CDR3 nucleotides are TGCGCCATCACATTGTACTCGGGACAGGGAAATGGCTACACCTTC.

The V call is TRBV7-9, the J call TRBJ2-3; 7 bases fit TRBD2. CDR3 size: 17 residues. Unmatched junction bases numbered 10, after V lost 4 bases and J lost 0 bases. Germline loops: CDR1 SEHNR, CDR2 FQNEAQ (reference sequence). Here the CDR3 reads CASSSDLGGGSTDTQYF. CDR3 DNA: TGTGCCAGCAGCTCAGACCTAGGCGGGGGTAGCACAGATACGCAGTATTTT. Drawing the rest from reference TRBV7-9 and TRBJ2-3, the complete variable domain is DTGVSQNPRHKITKRGQNVTFRCDPISEHNRLYWYRQTLGQGPEFLTYFQNEAQLEKSRLLSDRFSAERPKGSFSTLEIQRTEQGDSAMYLCASSSDLGGGSTDTQYFGPGTRLTVL.

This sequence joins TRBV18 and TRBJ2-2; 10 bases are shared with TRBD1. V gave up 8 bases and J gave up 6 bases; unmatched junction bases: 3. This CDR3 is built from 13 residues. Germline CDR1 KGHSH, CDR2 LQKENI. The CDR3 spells CASRQGAAGELFF. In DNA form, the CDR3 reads TGTGCCAGCCGACAGGGGGCGGCCGGGGAGCTGTTTTTT.

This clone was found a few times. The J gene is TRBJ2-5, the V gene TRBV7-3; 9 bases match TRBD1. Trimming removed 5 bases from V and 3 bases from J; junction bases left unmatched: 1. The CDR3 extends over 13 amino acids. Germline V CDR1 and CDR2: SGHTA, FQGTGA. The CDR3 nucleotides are TGTGCCAGCAGCCGGGACAGGGAAGAGACCCAGTACTTC. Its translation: CASSRDREETQYF.

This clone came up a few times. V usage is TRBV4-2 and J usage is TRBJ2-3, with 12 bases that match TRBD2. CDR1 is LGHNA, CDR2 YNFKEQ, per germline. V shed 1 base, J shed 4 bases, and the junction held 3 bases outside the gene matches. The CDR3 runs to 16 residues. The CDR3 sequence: CASSQGPSGGADTQYF. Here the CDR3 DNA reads TGTGCCAGCAGCCAAGGGCCTAGCGGGGGGGCAGATACGCAGTATTTT.

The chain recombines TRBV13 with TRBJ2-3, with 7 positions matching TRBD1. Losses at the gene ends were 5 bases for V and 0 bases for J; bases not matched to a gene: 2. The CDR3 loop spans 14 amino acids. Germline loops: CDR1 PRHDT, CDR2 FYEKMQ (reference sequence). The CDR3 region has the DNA TGTGCCAGCAGCCCGGGACAGAGCACAGATACGCAGTATTTT. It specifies CASSPGQSTDTQYF.

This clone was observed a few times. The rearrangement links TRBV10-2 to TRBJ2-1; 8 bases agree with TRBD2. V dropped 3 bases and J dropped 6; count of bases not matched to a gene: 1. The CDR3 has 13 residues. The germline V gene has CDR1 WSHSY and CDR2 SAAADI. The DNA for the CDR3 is TGCGCCAGCAGTGAAGGACTAGCCAATGAGCAGTTCTTC. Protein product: CASSEGLANEQFF.

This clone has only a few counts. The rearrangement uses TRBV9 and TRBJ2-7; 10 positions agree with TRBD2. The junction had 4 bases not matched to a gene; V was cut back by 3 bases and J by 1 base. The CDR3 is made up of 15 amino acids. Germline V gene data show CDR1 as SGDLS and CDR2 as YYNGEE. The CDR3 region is CASSEGLATSYEQYF. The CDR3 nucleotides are TGTGCCAGCAGCGAGGGACTAGCGACTTCCTACGAGCAGTACTTC.

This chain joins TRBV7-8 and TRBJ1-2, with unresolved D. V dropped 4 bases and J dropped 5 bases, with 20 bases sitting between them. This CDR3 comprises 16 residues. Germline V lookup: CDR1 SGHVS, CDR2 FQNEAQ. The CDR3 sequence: CASSSALPGEFYGYTF. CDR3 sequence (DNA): TGTGCCAGCAGCTCGGCCCTCCCCGGAGAGTTTTATGGCTACACCTTC.

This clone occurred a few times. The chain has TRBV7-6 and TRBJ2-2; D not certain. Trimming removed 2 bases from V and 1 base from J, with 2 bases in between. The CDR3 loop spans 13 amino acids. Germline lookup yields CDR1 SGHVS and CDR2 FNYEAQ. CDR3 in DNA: TGTGCCAGCAGCTTACTGAACACCGGGGAGCTGTTTTTT. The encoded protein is CASSLLNTGELFF.

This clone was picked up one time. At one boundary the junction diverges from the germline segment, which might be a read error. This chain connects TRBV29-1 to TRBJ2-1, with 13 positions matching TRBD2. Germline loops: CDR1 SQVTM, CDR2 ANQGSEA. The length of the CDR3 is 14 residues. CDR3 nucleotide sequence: TGCGGCGTTGTGACTAGCGGGAGGAGTGGTGAGCAGTTCTTC. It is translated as CGVVTSGRSGEQFF.

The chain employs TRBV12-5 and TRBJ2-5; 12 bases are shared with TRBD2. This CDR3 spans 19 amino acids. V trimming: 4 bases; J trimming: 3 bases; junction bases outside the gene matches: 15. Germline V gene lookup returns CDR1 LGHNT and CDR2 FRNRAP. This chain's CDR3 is CASGSHLSLAGGPEETQYF. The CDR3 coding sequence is TGTGCTAGTGGTTCCCACTTGTCCCTAGCGGGAGGGCCCGAAGAGACCCAGTACTTC.

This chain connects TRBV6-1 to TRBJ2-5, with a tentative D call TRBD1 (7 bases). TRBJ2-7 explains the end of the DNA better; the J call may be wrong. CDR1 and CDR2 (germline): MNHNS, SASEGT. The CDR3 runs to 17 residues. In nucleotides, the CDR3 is TGTGCCAGCAGTGGGGGGACAGCCCTAGCGACCTGGTACGAGCAGTACTTC. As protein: CASSGGTALATWYEQYF.

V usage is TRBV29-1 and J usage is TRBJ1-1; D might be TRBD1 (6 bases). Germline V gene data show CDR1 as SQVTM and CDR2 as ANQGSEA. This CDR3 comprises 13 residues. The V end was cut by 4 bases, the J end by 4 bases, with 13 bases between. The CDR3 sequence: CSVVRGSGTEAFF. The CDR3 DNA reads TGCAGCGTTGTCAGGGGTTCAGGCACTGAAGCTTTCTTT.

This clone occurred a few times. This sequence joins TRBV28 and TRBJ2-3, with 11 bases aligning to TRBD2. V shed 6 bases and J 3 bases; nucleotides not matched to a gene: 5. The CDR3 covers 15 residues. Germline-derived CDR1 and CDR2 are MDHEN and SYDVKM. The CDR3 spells CASSYSGRGTDTQYF. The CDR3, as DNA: TGTGCCAGCAGCTATAGCGGGAGGGGGACAGATACGCAGTATTTT. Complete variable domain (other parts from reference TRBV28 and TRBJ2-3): DVKVTQSSRYLVKRTGEKVFLECVQDMDHENMFWYRQDPGLGLRLIYFSYDVKMKEKGDIPEGYSVSREKKERFSLILESASTNQTSMYLCASSYSGRGTDTQYFGPGTRLTVL.

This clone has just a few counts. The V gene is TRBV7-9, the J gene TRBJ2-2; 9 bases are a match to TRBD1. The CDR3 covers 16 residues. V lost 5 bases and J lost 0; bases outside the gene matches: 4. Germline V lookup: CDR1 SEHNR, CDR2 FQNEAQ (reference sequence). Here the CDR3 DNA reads TGTGCCAGCAGCGCTACAGGGGGCTCGAACACCGGGGAGCTGTTTTTT. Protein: CASSATGGSNTGELFF.

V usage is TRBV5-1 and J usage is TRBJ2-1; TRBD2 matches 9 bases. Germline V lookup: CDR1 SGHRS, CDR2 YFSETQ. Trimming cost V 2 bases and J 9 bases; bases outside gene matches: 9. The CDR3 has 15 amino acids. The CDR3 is CASSLALAGASEQFF. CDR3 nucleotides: TGCGCCAGCAGCTTAGCTTTAGCGGGAGCTTCTGAGCAGTTCTTC.

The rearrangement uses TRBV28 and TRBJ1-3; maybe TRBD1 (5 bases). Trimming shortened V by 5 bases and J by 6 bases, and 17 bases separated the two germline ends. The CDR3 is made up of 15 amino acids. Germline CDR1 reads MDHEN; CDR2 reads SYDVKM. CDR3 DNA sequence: TGTGCCAGCAGTCCGCCGGGGGGGGAAGAAAACACCATATATTTT. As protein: CASSPPGGEENTIYF.

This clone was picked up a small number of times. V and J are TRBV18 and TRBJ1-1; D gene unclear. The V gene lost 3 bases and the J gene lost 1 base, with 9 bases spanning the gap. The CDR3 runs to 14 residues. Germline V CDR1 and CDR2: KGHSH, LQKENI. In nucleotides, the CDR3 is TGTGCCAGCTCACCGGAATCGGGGAACACTGAAGCTTTCTTT. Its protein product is CASSPESGNTEAFF.

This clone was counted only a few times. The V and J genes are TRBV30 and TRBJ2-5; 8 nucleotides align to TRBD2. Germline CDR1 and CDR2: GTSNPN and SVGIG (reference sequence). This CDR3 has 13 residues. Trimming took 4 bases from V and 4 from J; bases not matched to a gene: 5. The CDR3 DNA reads TGTGCCTGGAACACGGGGGGGGCAGAGACCCAGTACTTC. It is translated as CAWNTGGAETQYF. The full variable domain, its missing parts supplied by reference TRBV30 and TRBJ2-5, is SQTIHQWPATLVQPVGSPLSLECTVEGTSNPNLYWYRQAAGRGLQLLFYSVGIGQISSEVPQNLSASRPQDRQFILSSKKLLLSDSGFYLCAWNTGGAETQYFGPGTRLLVL.

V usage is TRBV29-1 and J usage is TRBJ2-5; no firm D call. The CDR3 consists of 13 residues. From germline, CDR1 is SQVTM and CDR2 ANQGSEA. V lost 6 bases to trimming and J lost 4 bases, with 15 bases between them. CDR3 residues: CSVTRYQIETQYF. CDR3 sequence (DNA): TGCAGCGTAACACGTTACCAAATAGAGACCCAGTACTTC.

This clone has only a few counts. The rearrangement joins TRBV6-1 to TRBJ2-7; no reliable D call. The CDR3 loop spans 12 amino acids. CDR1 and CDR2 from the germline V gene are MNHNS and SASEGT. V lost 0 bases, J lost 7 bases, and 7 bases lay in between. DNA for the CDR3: TGTGCCAGCAGTGAAGCGCGCCGGGAGCAGTACTTC. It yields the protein CASSEARREQYF.